The 7 T cell receptor beta chains below come from one sample, sequenced in a study of T cells expressing NK-cell markers. Reanalyzing the 5' RACE reads, TCRdb keeps one entry per CDR3 protein, without DNA. This listing includes about 32,000 distinct CDR3 sequences. Sequences were obtained from blood T cells: a sorted CD56 or NKG2C T cell subset, CD4+ or CD8+ T cells, or bulk PBMC T cells (not recorded which). The source of these receptors is a woman aged 18 to 75 in good health.

The V call is TRBV5-1, the J call TRBJ1-1; no DNA is available, so the TRBD1 call from TCRdb remains unchecked. CDR3 size: 15 residues. The V gene's germline CDR1 is SGHRS and CDR2 YFSETQ. The CDR3 spells CASSYQTGVDTEAFF.

J is TRBJ2-1 and V is TRBV7-9; TCRdb's D gene call, TRBD2, goes unchecked for lack of DNA. The CDR3 loop spans 12 amino acids. Germline V gives CDR1 SEHNR, CDR2 FQNEAQ (reference sequence). CDR3 loop: CASRSIAPEQFF.

The V gene is TRBV28, the J gene TRBJ2-5; no DNA is available, so the TRBD2 call from TCRdb remains unchecked. Germline V gene data show CDR1 as MDHEN and CDR2 as SYDVKM. CDR3 length: 16 residues. CDR3: CASGSPGGRNQETQYF.

This chain connects TRBV4-2 to TRBJ2-7; TCRdb's assignment of TRBD1 cannot be checked, as there is no DNA. The CDR3 sequence is 16 residues long. Germline V CDR1 and CDR2: LGHNA, YNFKEQ. The CDR3 reads CASSQDWASGAYEQYF.

The chain combines TRBV15 with TRBJ2-3. Germline values: CDR1 LNHNV, CDR2 YYDKDF (reference sequence). The CDR3 totals 15 residues. The CDR3 protein is CATSRALALTDTQYF. Using reference TRBV15 and TRBJ2-3 for the parts outside the CDR3, the full variable domain is DAMVIQNPRYQVTQFGKPVTLSCSQTLNHNVMYWYQQKSSQAPKLLFHYYDKDFNNEADTPDNFQSRRPNTSFCFLDIRSPGLGDTAMYLCATSRALALTDTQYFGPGTRLTVL.

The J gene is TRBJ2-3, the V gene TRBV5-1; lacking DNA, the TRBD1 call made by TCRdb goes unchecked. This CDR3 is 17 amino acids long. Germline CDR1 is SGHRS and CDR2 is YFSETQ. CDR3 residues: CASSFRFGQGVTDTQYF.

The V and J genes are TRBV6-2 or TRBV6-3 and TRBJ2-5; TCRdb's D gene call, TRBD1, goes unchecked for lack of DNA. Germline-derived CDR1 and CDR2 are MNHEY and SVGEGT. This CDR3 spans 13 amino acids. The CDR3 is CASSWTIQETQYF.